The following is a T cell receptor (beta chain) sequence with its context. Germline V gene lookup returns CDR1 WSHSY and CDR2 SAAADI. V dropped 1 base and J dropped 2; count of bases not matched to a gene: 1. There are 14 residues in the CDR3. The sample originates from a study of shared T cell receptors in the human thymus. Using immunoSEQ multiplex PCR, the repertoire was profiled, and TCRdb retains in-frame clones only, with some absent. This sample has hundreds of thousands of clones, with around 87% found just once. The same sample was also studied in work on human thymus T cells. This second report adds: Donation was from healthy Finnish infants who were having corrective surgery that addressed congenital heart defects. In corrective heart surgery, resections were taken, and these provided the thymus tissue. Within thymic and blood repertoires, V and J gene usage appeared to be biased.

The specimen was thymocytes. The V and J genes are TRBV10-2 and TRBJ2-5; 7 bases align to TRBD1. This TCR came from a boy less than two years old with a congenital heart defect. CDR3 nucleotides: TGCGCCAGCAGTGAGTTGGGACAGCAAGAGACCCAGTACTTC. Translating it yields CASSELGQQETQYF.